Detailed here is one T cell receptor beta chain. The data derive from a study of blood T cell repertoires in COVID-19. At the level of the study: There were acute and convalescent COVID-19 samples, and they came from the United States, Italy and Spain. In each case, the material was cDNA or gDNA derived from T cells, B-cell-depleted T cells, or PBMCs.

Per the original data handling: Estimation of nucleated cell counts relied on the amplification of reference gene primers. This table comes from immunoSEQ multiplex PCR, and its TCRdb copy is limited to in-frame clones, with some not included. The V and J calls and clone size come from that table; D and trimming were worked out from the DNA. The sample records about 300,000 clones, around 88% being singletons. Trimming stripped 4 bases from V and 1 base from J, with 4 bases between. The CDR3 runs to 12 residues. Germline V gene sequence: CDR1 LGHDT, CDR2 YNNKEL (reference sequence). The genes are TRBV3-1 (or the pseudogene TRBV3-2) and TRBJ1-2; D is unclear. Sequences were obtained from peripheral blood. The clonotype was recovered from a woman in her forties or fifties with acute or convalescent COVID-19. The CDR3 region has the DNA TGTGCCAGCAGCCGCAGTAACTATGGCTACACCTTC. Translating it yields CASSRSNYGYTF.